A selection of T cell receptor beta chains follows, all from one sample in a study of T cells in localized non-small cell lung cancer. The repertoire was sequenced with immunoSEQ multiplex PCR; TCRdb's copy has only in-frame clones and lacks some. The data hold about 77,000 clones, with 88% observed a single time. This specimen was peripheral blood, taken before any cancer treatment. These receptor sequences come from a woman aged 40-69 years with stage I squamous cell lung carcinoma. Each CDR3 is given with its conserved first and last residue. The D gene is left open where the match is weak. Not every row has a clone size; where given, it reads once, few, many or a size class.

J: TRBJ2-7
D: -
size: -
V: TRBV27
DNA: TGTGCCAGCAGTTTATCGAGGTCATACGAGCAGTACTTC
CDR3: CASSLSRSYEQYF

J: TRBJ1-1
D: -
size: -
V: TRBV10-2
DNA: TGCGCCAGCAGTACCCCCCGGGGGACTGAAGCTTTCTTT
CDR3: CASSTPRGTEAFF

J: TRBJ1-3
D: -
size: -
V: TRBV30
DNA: TGTGCCTGGAGTTATTCGGGACGCACCCGAAACACCATATATTTT
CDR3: CAWSYSGRTRNTIYF

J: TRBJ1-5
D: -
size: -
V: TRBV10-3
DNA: TGTGCCATCAGTGTGGGGCAGGGATTGGGACAGCCCCAGCATTTT
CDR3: CAISVGQGLGQPQHF

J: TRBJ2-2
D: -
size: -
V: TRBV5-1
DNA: TGCGCCAGCAGCTTGGTCCCCGGGGGTAACACCGGGGAGCTGTTTTTT
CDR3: CASSLVPGGNTGELFF

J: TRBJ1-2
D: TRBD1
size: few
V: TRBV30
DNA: TGTGCCTGGAGTGCTAAACAGGGGATCAATGGCTACACCTTC
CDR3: CAWSAKQGINGYTF

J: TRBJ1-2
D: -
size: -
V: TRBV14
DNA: TGTGCCAGCAGCACCACACAGGGTTTCTATGGCTACACCTTC
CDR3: CASSTTQGFYGYTF

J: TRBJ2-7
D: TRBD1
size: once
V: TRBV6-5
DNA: TGTGCCAGCAGTTACCGGGGACAGGGGCTGCAGTACTTC
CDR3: CASSYRGQGLQYF

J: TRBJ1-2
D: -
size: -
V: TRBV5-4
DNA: TGTGCCAGCAGCCGGGACCTCTATGGCTACACCTTC
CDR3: CASSRDLYGYTF

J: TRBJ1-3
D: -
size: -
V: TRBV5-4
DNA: TGTGCCAGCAGCTTGGGGGGTGGCCGAATCTCTGGAAACACCATATATTTT
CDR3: CASSLGGGRISGNTIYF

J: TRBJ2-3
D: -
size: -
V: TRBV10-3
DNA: TGTGCCATCAGTGGGAGGGTACGAGATACGCAGTATTTT
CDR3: CAISGRVRDTQYF

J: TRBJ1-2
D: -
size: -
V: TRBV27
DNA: TGTGCCAGCAGCCCCGCCGGGGTCTATGGCTACACCTTC
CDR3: CASSPAGVYGYTF

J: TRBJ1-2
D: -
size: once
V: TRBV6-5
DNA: TGTGCCAGCAGTTACTCGTCAGGGCTAGGGGGCTACACCTTC
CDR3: CASSYSSGLGGYTF

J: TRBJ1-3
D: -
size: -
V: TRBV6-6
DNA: TGTGCCAGCAGTTACGGGGCAGCGCTCTCTGGAAACACCATATATTTT
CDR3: CASSYGAALSGNTIYF

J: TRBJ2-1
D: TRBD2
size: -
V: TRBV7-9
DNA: TGTGCCTACCAGGGTAGCGGGAATGAGCAGTTCTTC
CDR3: CAYQGSGNEQFF

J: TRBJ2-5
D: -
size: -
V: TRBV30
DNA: TGTGCCTGGTGTAAAACAGGACACCAAGAGACCCAGTACTTC
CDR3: CAWCKTGHQETQYF

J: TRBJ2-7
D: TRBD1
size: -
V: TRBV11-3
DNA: TGTGCCAGCAGCTTAGGGACAGGGTCAACCTACGAGCAGTACTTC
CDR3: CASSLGTGSTYEQYF

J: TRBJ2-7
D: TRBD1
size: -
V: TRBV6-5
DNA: TGTGCCAGCAGTTACGGACAGGGTTCCTACGAGCAGTACTTC
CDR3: CASSYGQGSYEQYF

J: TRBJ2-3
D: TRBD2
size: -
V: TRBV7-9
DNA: TGTGCCAGCAGCTCGCGGGGGGCTAGCACAGATACGCAGTATTTT
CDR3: CASSSRGASTDTQYF

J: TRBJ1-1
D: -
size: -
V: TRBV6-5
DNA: TGTGCCAGCAGCTACTGGGACATCTGGAACACTGAAGCTTTCTTT
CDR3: CASSYWDIWNTEAFF

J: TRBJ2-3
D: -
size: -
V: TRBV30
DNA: TGTGCCTGGAGGGGGTCGGGGGAAGATACGCAGTATTTT
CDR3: CAWRGSGEDTQYF

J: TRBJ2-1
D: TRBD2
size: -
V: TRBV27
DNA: TGTGCCAGCAGTCCTAGCGGTAGCTCCTACAATGAGCAGTTCTTC
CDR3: CASSPSGSSYNEQFF

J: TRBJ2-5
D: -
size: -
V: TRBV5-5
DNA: TGTGCCAGCAGCTTGGGGCTAGGTGCGGGGAAGACCCAGTACTTC
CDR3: CASSLGLGAGKTQYF

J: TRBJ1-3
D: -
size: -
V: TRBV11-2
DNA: TGTGCCAGCAGCGGTCGCCAGGGAGGGAGTGCTGGAAACACCATATATTTT
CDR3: CASSGRQGGSAGNTIYF

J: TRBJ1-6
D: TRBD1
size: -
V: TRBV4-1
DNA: TGCGCCAGCAGCCCTCAGGACAGGGATAATTCACCCCTCCACTTT
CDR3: CASSPQDRDNSPLHF

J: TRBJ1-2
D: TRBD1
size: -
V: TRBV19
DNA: TGTGCCAGTCGACAGGGGTATGGCTACACCTTC
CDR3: CASRQGYGYTF

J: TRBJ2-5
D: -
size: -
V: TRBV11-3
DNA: TGTGCCAGCAGCTTAGGCGGAACCAGCCAAGAGACCCAGTACTTC
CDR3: CASSLGGTSQETQYF

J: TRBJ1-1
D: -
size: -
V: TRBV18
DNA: TGTGCCAGCTCACCACCGAATCCAGGAGAGAACACTGAAGCTTTCTTT
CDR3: CASSPPNPGENTEAFF

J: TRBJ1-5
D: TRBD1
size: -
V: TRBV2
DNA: TGTGCCAGCAGCGACAGGGGTAGGCTCCAGCCCCAGCATTTT
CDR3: CASSDRGRLQPQHF

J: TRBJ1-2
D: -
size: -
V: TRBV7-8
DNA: TGTGCCAGCAGCCTCACCCAGGGTGGCTATGGCTACACCTTC
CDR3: CASSLTQGGYGYTF

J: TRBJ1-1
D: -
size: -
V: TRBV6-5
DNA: TGTGCCAGCAGTCAGGACCGCAGGCGAGCTTTCTTT
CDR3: CASSQDRRRAFF

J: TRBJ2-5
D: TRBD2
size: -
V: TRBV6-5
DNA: TGTGCCAGCAGTTCCCTAGCGGGGGCCTTCCAAGAGACCCAGTACTTC
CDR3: CASSSLAGAFQETQYF

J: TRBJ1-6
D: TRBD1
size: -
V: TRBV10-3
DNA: TGTGCCATCAGTGAGTCACAGGGGCTGGGGTCACCCCTCCACTTT
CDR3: CAISESQGLGSPLHF

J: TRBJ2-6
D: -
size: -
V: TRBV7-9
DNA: TGTGCCAGCAGCTTAGCGGGGACTGGGGCCAACGTCCTGACTTTC
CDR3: CASSLAGTGANVLTF

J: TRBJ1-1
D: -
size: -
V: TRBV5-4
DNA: TGTGCCAGCAGCTTACCCGCTGGGGCGGGATTGAGCACTGAAGCTTTCTTT
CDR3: CASSLPAGAGLSTEAFF

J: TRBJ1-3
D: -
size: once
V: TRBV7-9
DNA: TGTGCCAGCAGGAAACAGGGAAACCCCTCTGGAAACACCATATATTTT
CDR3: CASRKQGNPSGNTIYF

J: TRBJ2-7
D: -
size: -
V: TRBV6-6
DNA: TGTGCCAGCAGTTTCCGCGTGACAACACAGTACTTC
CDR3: CASSFRVTTQYF

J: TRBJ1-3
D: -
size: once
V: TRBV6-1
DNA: TGTGCCAGCAGTGAAGCGCCCGAACAGTCGCGCACTGGAAACACCATATATTTT
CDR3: CASSEAPEQSRTGNTIYF

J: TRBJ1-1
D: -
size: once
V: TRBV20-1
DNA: TGCAGTGCTAGTCAGAACACTGAAGCTTTCTTT
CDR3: CSASQNTEAFF

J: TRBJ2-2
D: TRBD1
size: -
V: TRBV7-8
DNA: TGTGCCAGCAGCCCAGGGACAGGGGGGACAACCGGGGAGCTGTTTTTT
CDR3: CASSPGTGGTTGELFF

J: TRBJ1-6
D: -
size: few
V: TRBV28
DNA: TGTGCCAGCAGACTACTCCAAGATTCCCTCCACTTT
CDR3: CASRLLQDSLHF

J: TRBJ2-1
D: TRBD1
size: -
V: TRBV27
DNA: TGTGCCAGCAGTTTCTGGCTCGGGACAGGGGGCGATGAGCAGTTCTTC
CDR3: CASSFWLGTGGDEQFF

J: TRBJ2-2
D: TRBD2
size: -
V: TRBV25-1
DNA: TGTGCCAGCAGTGAACTAGCGGGGGGAAACACCGGGGAGCTGTTTTTT
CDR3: CASSELAGGNTGELFF

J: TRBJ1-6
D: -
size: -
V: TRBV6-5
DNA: TGTGCCAGCAGTTACGCAGGGTATGGATCACCCCTCCACTTT
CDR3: CASSYAGYGSPLHF

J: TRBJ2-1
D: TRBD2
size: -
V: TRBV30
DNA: TGTGCCTGGAGTCGCAGGACTAGTGTATCCAATGAGCAGTTCTTC
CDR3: CAWSRRTSVSNEQFF

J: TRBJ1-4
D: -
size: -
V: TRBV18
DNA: TGTGCCAGCTCACCTCTCCCCGGGGGAACTAATGAAAAACTGTTTTTT
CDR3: CASSPLPGGTNEKLFF

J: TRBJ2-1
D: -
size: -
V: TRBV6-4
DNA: TGTGCCAGCAGTGATTCCAGCGGTGACAATGAGCAGTTCTTC
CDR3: CASSDSSGDNEQFF

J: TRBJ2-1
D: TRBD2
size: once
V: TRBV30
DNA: TGTGCCTGGAGTACCGGCGGGGGGGCCAATGAGCAGTTCTTC
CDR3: CAWSTGGGANEQFF

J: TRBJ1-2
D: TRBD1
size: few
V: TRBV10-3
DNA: TGTGCCATCAGTCCGTTCGGACAGGGGAGATATAACTATGGCTACACCTTC
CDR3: CAISPFGQGRYNYGYTF

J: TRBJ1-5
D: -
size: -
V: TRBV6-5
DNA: TGTGCCAGCAGTGAAGGAAGGAATCAGCCCCAGCATTTT
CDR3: CASSEGRNQPQHF

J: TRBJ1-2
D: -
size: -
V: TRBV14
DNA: TGTGCCAGCAGCATGGGCAGGTCGAGGGGTAACTATGGCTACACCTTC
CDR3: CASSMGRSRGNYGYTF

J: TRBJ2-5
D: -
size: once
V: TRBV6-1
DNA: TGTGCCAGCAGGGGGACCAGTAGCGTGGGGACCCAGTACTTC
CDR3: CASRGTSSVGTQYF

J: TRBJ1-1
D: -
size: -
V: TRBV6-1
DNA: TGTGCCAGCAGTGCGTCACAGAGGAACACTGAAGCTTTCTTT
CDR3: CASSASQRNTEAFF

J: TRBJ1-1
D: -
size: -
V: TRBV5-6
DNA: TGTGCCAGCAGCTTGGAGGGCGTGGGGCATTCGAACACTGAAGCTTTCTTT
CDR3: CASSLEGVGHSNTEAFF

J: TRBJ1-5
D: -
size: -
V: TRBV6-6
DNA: TGTGCCAGCACTAAAGCCAGGGAGCGCAATCAGCCCCAGCATTTT
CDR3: CASTKARERNQPQHF